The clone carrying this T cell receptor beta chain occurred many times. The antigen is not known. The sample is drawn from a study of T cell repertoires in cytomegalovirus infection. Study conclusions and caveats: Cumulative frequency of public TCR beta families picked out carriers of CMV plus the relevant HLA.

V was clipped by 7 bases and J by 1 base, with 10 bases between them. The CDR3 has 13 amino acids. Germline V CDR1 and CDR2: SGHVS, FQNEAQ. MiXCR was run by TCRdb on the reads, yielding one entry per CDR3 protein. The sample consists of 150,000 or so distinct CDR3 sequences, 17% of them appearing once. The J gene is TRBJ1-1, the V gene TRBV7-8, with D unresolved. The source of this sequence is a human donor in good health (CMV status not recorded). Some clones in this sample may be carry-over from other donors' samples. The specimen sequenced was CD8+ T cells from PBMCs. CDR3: CASTLTANTEAFF. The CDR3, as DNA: TGTGCCAGCACCCTGACCGCGAACACTGAAGCTTTCTTT.